This TCR beta chain was obtained from a study of CD8+ T cells in alopecia areata. Germline CDR1 PRHDT, CDR2 FYEKMQ (reference sequence). Trimming cost V 6 bases and J 1 base, with 12 bases left between them. The CDR3 is 15 amino acids. The sequencing template was cDNA reverse transcribed from extracted RNA. Some clones are missing from TCRdb's copy, which holds only in-frame ones; the method was immunoSEQ multiplex PCR. Of under 130,000 clones detected, around 50% appear once; the ten largest clones hold 7.5% to 9%. The chain employs TRBV13 and TRBJ2-2, with D tentatively TRBD1 or TRBD2 (6 bases each). This receptor was taken from a human donor in good health. Sample: CD4+ T cells sorted from blood. Written as DNA, the CDR3 is TGTGCCAGCAGACGACTAGGGGGGAACACCGGGGAGCTGTTTTTT. Its translation: CASRRLGGNTGELFF.